The 16 T cell receptor beta chains given below trace back to one sample, sequenced in a study of blood T cell repertoires in COVID-19. Produced via immunoSEQ multiplex PCR; TCRdb's table is partial and in-frame only. Of 200,000 to 250,000 clones listed, about nine tenths are singletons. Input material: PBMCs or T cells enriched from blood (not recorded which). These receptors came from a man aged 25-45 years in a cohort exposed to, infected with or recovered from COVID-19 (not recorded which).

The rearrangement uses TRBV28 and TRBJ1-5; D not resolved. The V gene lost 8 bases and the J gene lost 1 base, with 12 bases spanning the gap. CDR1 and CDR2 from the germline V gene are MDHEN and SYDVKM. The CDR3 runs 14 residues. CDR3 in amino acids: CASSREGSNQPQHF. The CDR3 DNA reads as TGTGCCAGCTCGCGGGAGGGCAGCAATCAGCCCCAGCATTTT.

J is TRBJ2-7 and V is TRBV7-9; tentatively, D is TRBD1 (6 bases). Germline V CDR1 and CDR2: SEHNR, FQNEAQ (reference sequence). With 1 base removed from V and 5 bases from J, the gap between germline ends came to 12 bases. This CDR3 region has 14 residues. CDR3 in DNA: TGTGCCAGCAGCTTAGGACAGGCAAGGCACGAGCAGTACTTC. Translation gives CASSLGQARHEQYF.

The J gene is TRBJ1-5, the V gene TRBV6-5; a possible D gene is TRBD1 (6 bases). This CDR3 spans 13 amino acids. Germline CDR1 reads MNHEY; CDR2 reads SVGAGI. Trimming shortened V by 6 bases and J by 6 bases, and 12 bases separated the two germline ends. The CDR3 loop reads CASRARGSQPQHF. In DNA, the CDR3 is TGTGCCAGCAGGGCCAGGGGATCTCAGCCCCAGCATTTT.

The chain links TRBV10-1 to TRBJ1-5; D ambiguous. The germline gives CDR1 WNHNN, CDR2 SYGVQD (reference sequence). The CDR3 loop spans 13 amino acids. The V end was cut by 5 bases, the J end by 5 bases, with 10 bases between. The CDR3: CASSRGPYQPQHF. The CDR3, as DNA: TGCGCCAGCAGTAGAGGTCCTTATCAGCCCCAGCATTTT.

This clone was recorded many times. The genes are TRBV7-2 and TRBJ2-5, with D possibly being TRBD1 (5 bases). The germline V gene has CDR1 SGHTA and CDR2 FQGNSA. The V gene lost 3 bases and the J gene lost 1 base, with 12 bases spanning the gap. The CDR3 extends over 15 amino acids. CDR3 sequence: CASSFPSTAQETQYF. CDR3 coding DNA: TGTGCCAGCAGCTTTCCCTCGACAGCCCAAGAGACCCAGTACTTC.

J is TRBJ2-7 and V is TRBV27; TRBD2 aligns across 8 bases. The CDR3 is 17 residues long. Germline assignment: CDR1 MNHEY and CDR2 SMNVEV (reference sequence). Trimming removed 2 bases from V and 2 bases from J; junction bases left unmatched: 11. In DNA form, the CDR3 reads TGTGCCAGCAGTTTAAAGGGGACTAGTTTTCCTCCCTACGAGCAGTACTTC. It encodes CASSLKGTSFPPYEQYF.

This clone was found once. This chain joins TRBV27 and TRBJ2-7, with D uncertain. CDR1 is MNHEY and CDR2 is SMNVEV in the germline V gene (reference sequence). The ends were cut back, 0 bases at V and 3 bases at J, with 6 bases in the middle. CDR3 size: 13 residues. DNA for the CDR3: TGTGCCAGCAGTTTATCCAGGAACTACGAGCAGTACTTC. Translated, it gives CASSLSRNYEQYF.

V and J are TRBV5-1 and TRBJ2-1; TRBD2 agrees at 7 bases. The CDR3 runs to 17 residues. Germline loops: CDR1 SGHRS, CDR2 YFSETQ. V was clipped by 1 base and J by 0 bases; unmatched bases: 7. The CDR3 reads CASSLSFLADSYNEQFF. The CDR3 DNA is TGCGCCAGCAGCTTGTCCTTTCTAGCGGACTCCTACAATGAGCAGTTCTTC.

The chain has TRBV5-1 and TRBJ2-3; 9 bases agree with TRBD1. J was trimmed by 2 bases and V by 4 bases; bases with no gene match: 11. This CDR3 region has 17 residues. In germline, CDR1 is SGHRS, CDR2 YFSETQ. CDR3 sequence reads: CASSEPGQGFDTDTQYF. CDR3 sequence (DNA): TGCGCCAGCAGCGAACCGGGACAGGGATTCGACACAGATACGCAGTATTTT.

This chain links TRBV28 with TRBJ2-7, with D possibly TRBD2 on 6 matching bases. Germline V gene data show CDR1 as MDHEN and CDR2 as SYDVKM. The CDR3 length is 14 residues. Trimming removed 2 bases at V and 5 bases at J, with 13 bases between. DNA of the CDR3: TGTGCCAGCAGTTTAAGTGGGAGGTCCGACGAGCAGTACTTC. This codes for CASSLSGRSDEQYF.

CDR3 loop: CSVDRGMETQYF. The CDR3 bases are TGCAGCGTGGACAGGGGAATGGAGACCCAGTACTTC. The chain combines TRBV29-1 with TRBJ2-5, with 9 bases that match TRBD1. V lost 6 bases, J lost 5 bases, and 4 bases stayed unmatched. Germline loops: CDR1 SQVTM, CDR2 ANQGSEA. The CDR3 loop spans 12 amino acids. The whole variable domain, filled in from reference TRBV29-1 and TRBJ2-5, reads SAVISQKPSRDICQRGTSLTIQCQVDSQVTMMFWYRQQPGQSLTLIATANQGSEATYESGFVIDKFPISRPNLTFSTLTVSNMSPEDSSIYLCSVDRGMETQYFGPGTRLLVL.

There are a few counts of this clone. The rearrangement uses TRBV15 and TRBJ1-1; tentatively, D is TRBD1 (6 bases). The CDR3 is 13 amino acids. V was shortened by 9 bases and J by 4 bases, with 15 bases between the two germline ends. Germline lookup yields CDR1 LNHNV and CDR2 YYDKDF (reference sequence). The CDR3 loop reads CATAGVEGTEAFF. The CDR3 DNA sequence: TGTGCCACTGCAGGGGTTGAGGGCACTGAAGCTTTCTTT.

This clone came up many times. This chain links TRBV19 with TRBJ1-5; 7 bases fit TRBD1. Germline values: CDR1 LNHDA, CDR2 SQIVND (reference sequence). CDR3 length: 17 residues. V was clipped by 2 bases and J by 4 bases; unmatched bases: 11. CDR3 nucleotide sequence: TGTGCCAGTAGTATAAGGTCCGCAGGGGGGTGGAATCAGCCCCAGCATTTT. This codes for CASSIRSAGGWNQPQHF.

The chain is built from TRBV24-1 and TRBJ1-2, with D tentatively TRBD1 (6 bases). CDR3 length: 14 amino acids. V lost 4 bases, J lost 5 bases, and 13 bases lay in between. CDR1 KGHDR and CDR2 SFDVKD come from the germline V gene. CDR3 protein: CATSDLDSGYGYTF. DNA for the CDR3: TGTGCCACCAGTGACCTGGACAGTGGGTATGGCTACACCTTC.

The chain recombines TRBV5-1 with TRBJ1-1; D may be TRBD1 (5 bases). Between the trimmed V and J ends, which lost 0 bases and 2 bases, there was a span of 11 bases. There are 15 residues in the CDR3. From germline, CDR1 is SGHRS and CDR2 YFSETQ. The CDR3 spells CASSLETGFNTEAFF. The CDR3 DNA sequence: TGCGCCAGCAGCTTGGAAACAGGATTTAACACTGAAGCTTTCTTT.

As concerns this clone: The same CDR3 is also encoded by other DNA sequences in this sample. The CDR3 DNA reads as TGTGCCAGCAGTTCCGGGACAGGGAATCAGCCCCAGCATTTT. This codes for CASSSGTGNQPQHF. The chain has TRBV27 and TRBJ1-5; 9 positions match TRBD1. Germline values: CDR1 MNHEY, CDR2 SMNVEV (reference sequence). The CDR3 extends over 14 amino acids. V was clipped by 4 bases and J by 4 bases; unmatched bases: 2.